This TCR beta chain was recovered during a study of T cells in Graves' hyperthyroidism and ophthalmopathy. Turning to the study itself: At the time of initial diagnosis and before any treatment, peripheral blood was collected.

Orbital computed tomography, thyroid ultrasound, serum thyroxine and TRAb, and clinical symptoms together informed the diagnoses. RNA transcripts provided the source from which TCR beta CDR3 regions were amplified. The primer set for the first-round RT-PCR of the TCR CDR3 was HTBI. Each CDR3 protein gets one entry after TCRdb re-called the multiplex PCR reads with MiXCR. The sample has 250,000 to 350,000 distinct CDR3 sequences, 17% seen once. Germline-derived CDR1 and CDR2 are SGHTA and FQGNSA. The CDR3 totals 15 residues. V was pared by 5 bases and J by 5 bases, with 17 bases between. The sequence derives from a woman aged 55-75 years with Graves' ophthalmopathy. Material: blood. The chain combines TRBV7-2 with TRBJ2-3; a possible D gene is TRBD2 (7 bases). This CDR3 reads CASSPWGRGIDTQYF. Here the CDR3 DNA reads TGTGCCAGCAGCCCATGGGGGCGGGGGATAGATACGCAGTATTTT.